This T cell receptor beta chain derives from a study of response to subunit inactivated influenza vaccine. Whole-study findings and limits: After each seasonal influenza vaccination, few new T cells are recruited, the authors suggested.

Losses at the gene ends were 5 bases for V and 7 bases for J; bases not matched to a gene: 3. CDR1 is SEHNR, CDR2 FQNEAQ, per germline (reference sequence). This CDR3 contains 12 residues. MiXCR, applied by TCRdb to the RT-PCR reads, yields one record per CDR3 protein. The sample contains under 500,000 distinct CDR3 sequences, over 9.5% of which appear only once. Worth noting for this clonotype: The antigen is unknown.

The chain links TRBV7-9 to TRBJ2-7; 9 positions agree with TRBD2. The sample here was PBMCs from blood, taken more than 35 days after vaccination. The sequence came from a middle-aged man who received an inactivated influenza vaccine. CDR3 protein: CASSTAGGEQYF. The CDR3 nucleotides read TGTGCCAGCAGCACAGCGGGGGGTGAGCAGTACTTC.